The entry that follows covers one T cell receptor beta chain sequence. The antigen remains unidentified. This record comes from a study of cytomegalovirus exposure and HLA in healthy donors. Regarding the study as a whole: A later analysis, which compared TCR beta chains of equal frequency, found the HLA-associated ones more clonally expanded. Rarity marked most TCR sequences, yet some public TCRs occurred in many donors. Accurate prediction of HLA-A and HLA-B alleles (for most subjects) was reportedly achieved from TCR beta sequences.

Vbeta (60) and Jbeta (13) primers were used in the PCR. Method: immunoSEQ multiplex PCR; TCRdb's copy keeps in-frame clones and lacks some. The table shows around 190,000 clones, with about 80% occurring only once. Germline V CDR1 and CDR2: SGHTA, FQGNSA. Trimming left V 2 bases short and J 5 bases short, with 16 bases between. The CDR3 sequence is 16 residues long. The sample comprised PBMCs. V usage is TRBV7-2 and J usage is TRBJ2-1; D might be TRBD1 (6 bases). The TCR originated in a woman in her 40s in good health and CMV-seronegative. CDR3 in DNA: TGTGCCAGCAGCTTACCAGGGGCACGGGCCGACAATGAGCAGTTCTTC. This encodes CASSLPGARADNEQFF.